These 7 T cell receptor beta chains were sequenced from one sample in a study of blood T cells in healthy people across ages. Combining a sample-barcoded 5' primer with a J-beta primer mix, a second PCR ran for 7 to 11 cycles. TCRdb reanalysed the 5' RACE reads using MiXCR and keeps one entry per CDR3 protein. Of under 2 million distinct CDR3 sequences in the sample, approximately 32% are singletons; the top ten hold over 9%. What was sequenced was blood. The receptor set was obtained from a woman aged 25 to 39 in good health.

Points on this clonotype: One end of the junction varies from germline; a read error may be responsible. The chain joins TRBV6-4 to TRBJ2-1; 10 bases map to TRBD1. This CDR3 has 15 amino acids. Per germline, CDR1 MRHNA and CDR2 SNTAGT. In DNA, the CDR3 is TGTGCCAGCAGTACCGGGACAGGGGTCTACAATGGGCAGTTCTTC. It encodes CASSTGTGVYNGQFF.

This clonotype occurred a few times. CDR3 sequence (DNA): TGTGCCAGCAGCTTTGCCCCGACAGGGACCCAAGAGACCCAGTACTTC. Amino acid sequence: CASSFAPTGTQETQYF. The rearrangement joins TRBV7-8 to TRBJ2-5; 7 bases are a match to TRBD1. Germline lookup yields CDR1 SGHVS and CDR2 FQNEAQ. V was clipped by 3 bases and J by 1 base; unmatched bases: 8. The length of the CDR3 is 16 residues.

This CDR3 reads CASSLSGRGTTDTQYF. Here the CDR3 DNA reads TGTGCCAGCAGCCTTAGCGGGAGGGGTACTACAGATACGCAGTATTTT. This sequence joins TRBV3-1 and TRBJ2-3; 11 nucleotides line up with TRBD2. The CDR3 has 16 amino acids. CDR1 is LGHDT and CDR2 is YNNKEL in the germline V gene (reference sequence). After removal of 4 bases from V and 3 bases from J, the junction contained 6 bases not matched to a gene.

The sample holds a few counts of this clonotype. The genes are TRBV6-5 and TRBJ2-7; D is possibly TRBD1 (6 bases). V dropped 0 bases and J dropped 0 bases, with 18 bases sitting between them. This CDR3 spans 18 amino acids. Germline V gene sequence: CDR1 MNHEY, CDR2 SVGAGI. Here the CDR3 reads CASSYSRGTGPSSYEQYF. CDR3 DNA sequence: TGTGCCAGCAGTTACTCTAGGGGAACAGGGCCCTCCTCCTACGAGCAGTACTTC.

The chain joins TRBV3-1 to TRBJ1-6, with 10 bases lining up with TRBD1. Germline CDR1 is LGHDT and CDR2 is YNNKEL (reference sequence). This CDR3 has 15 amino acids. The V and J ends lost 1 base and 9 bases, in that order; junction bases with no gene match: 3. The CDR3 region has the DNA TGTGCCAGCAGCCAAGGCGGGACAGGGGCTTCACCCCTCCACTTT. It translates to CASSQGGTGASPLHF.

The genes are TRBV24-1 and TRBJ2-3; 12 bases are a match to TRBD2. With 3 bases clipped from V and 4 bases from J, the junction kept 7 bases outside the gene matches. This CDR3 has 17 amino acids. Germline CDR1 and CDR2: KGHDR and SFDVKD. CDR3 sequence (DNA): TGTGCCACCAGTGATCGAGCCTCTAGCGGGAGGGCAGATACGCAGTATTTT. Its protein product is CATSDRASSGRADTQYF.

This clonotype was seen a few times. This sequence joins TRBV4-1 and TRBJ1-2; D remains ambiguous. V shed 0 bases and J shed 5 bases, with 16 bases lying between them. Germline V gives CDR1 MGHRA, CDR2 YSYEKL. CDR3 length: 16 residues. The chain's CDR3 is CASSQELDRARYGYTF. The CDR3, as DNA: TGCGCCAGCAGCCAAGAGCTAGATAGGGCTCGGTATGGCTACACCTTC.